Below are 19 T cell receptor beta chains sequenced from a single sample in a study of graft-versus-host responses after intestinal transplantation. The protocol was immunoSEQ multiplex PCR, while the TCRdb copy is restricted to in-frame clones and leaves out a portion. The repertoire has about 97,000 clones, about 93% of them found once; the top ten carry about 15%. Sample: PBMCs, taken roughly 68 weeks after intestinal transplant. The source of these receptors is a human patient who received an intestinal transplant, so some T cells may come from the graft donor.

The rearrangement uses TRBV25-1 and TRBJ1-1, with 7 nucleotides matching TRBD1. V dropped 4 bases and J dropped 5; count of bases not matched to a gene: 10. Germline assignment: CDR1 MGHDK and CDR2 SYGVNS. The CDR3 sequence is 15 residues long. CDR3 sequence reads: CASSASGAGGTEAFF. CDR3 nucleotides: TGTGCCAGCAGTGCATCAGGGGCAGGGGGGACTGAAGCTTTCTTT.

The rearrangement joins TRBV4-2 to TRBJ1-2; D unresolved. CDR3 size: 14 residues. CDR1 is LGHNA, CDR2 YNFKEQ, per germline. V was clipped by 4 bases and J by 7 bases, with 16 bases between them. CDR3 coding DNA: TGTGCCAGCAGCCTCTCGAAGGGTACGCCTGGCTACACCTTC. The encoded protein is CASSLSKGTPGYTF.

The J gene is TRBJ1-4, the V gene TRBV5-4; D possibly corresponds to TRBD1 (5 bases). There are 14 residues in the CDR3. CDR1 is SGHNT, CDR2 YYREEE, per germline (reference sequence). V lost 0 bases, J lost 4 bases, and 7 bases lay in between. CDR3 nucleotide sequence: TGTGCCAGCAGCTTGGGCAGGGATAATGAAAAACTGTTTTTT. Its protein product is CASSLGRDNEKLFF.

The CDR3 region has the DNA TGTGCCAGCAGCGTTGGCAGGGAGATATACAATGAGCAGTTCTTC. It codes for CASSVGREIYNEQFF. The chain uses TRBV9 and TRBJ2-1, with D perhaps given as TRBD1 or TRBD2 (5 bases each). Trimming shortened V by 2 bases and J by 4 bases, and 13 bases separated the two germline ends. The CDR3 consists of 15 residues. The germline V gene has CDR1 SGDLS and CDR2 YYNGEE.

The J gene is TRBJ1-5, the V gene TRBV6-6; no definite D call. V lost 0 bases and J 4 bases, leaving 7 bases between the germline ends. The CDR3 has 14 amino acids. Germline V gives CDR1 MNHNY, CDR2 SVGAGI (reference sequence). The CDR3 coding sequence is TGTGCCAGCAGTTACTCTCCGGGAAATCAGCCCCAGCATTTT. Translation: CASSYSPGNQPQHF.

The chain is built from TRBV9 and TRBJ2-5; weak D call: TRBD2 (5 bases). The V end was cut by 0 bases, the J end by 5 bases, with 5 bases between. From germline, CDR1 is SGDLS and CDR2 YYNGEE. The CDR3 length is 12 residues. CDR3 DNA sequence: TGTGCCAGCAGCGTAGCGGGGGAGACCCAGTACTTC. Protein sequence: CASSVAGETQYF.

V gene TRBV6-5 combines with J gene TRBJ1-2, with D possibly matching TRBD1 (5 bases). Germline CDR1 is MNHEY and CDR2 is SVGAGI. V was clipped by 2 bases and J by 4 bases, with 11 bases between them. CDR3 size: 14 residues. Written as DNA, the CDR3 is TGTGCCAGCAGTTACGGGGACCGAATCTATGGCTACACCTTC. Its translation is CASSYGDRIYGYTF.

The chain has TRBV6-6 and TRBJ1-2; 8 nucleotides align to TRBD1. The CDR3 is made up of 12 amino acids. With 8 bases clipped from V and 5 bases from J, the junction kept 4 bases outside the gene matches. Germline CDR1 MNHNY, CDR2 SVGAGI (reference sequence). The CDR3 sequence: CASWGQAYGYTF. The CDR3 region has the DNA TGTGCCAGCTGGGGACAGGCGTATGGCTACACCTTC.

The rearrangement uses TRBV6-4 and TRBJ2-2; 11 bases align to TRBD1. The CDR3 sequence is 15 residues long. After removal of 3 bases from V and 7 bases from J, the junction contained 4 bases not matched to a gene. Germline CDR1 MRHNA, CDR2 SNTAGT. Here the CDR3 DNA reads TGTGCCAGCAGTGAAGGACAGGGGGCTGTCGGGGAGCTGTTTTTT. It yields the protein CASSEGQGAVGELFF.

This chain uses TRBV19 with TRBJ2-7; D may correspond to TRBD1 or TRBD2 (5 bases each). The CDR3 contains 15 residues. Germline loops: CDR1 LNHDA, CDR2 SQIVND (reference sequence). V shed 2 bases and J shed 1 base, with 12 bases lying between them. CDR3 sequence: CASSIRGDPSYEQYF. In DNA form, the CDR3 reads TGTGCCAGTAGTATAAGAGGGGACCCGTCCTACGAGCAGTACTTC. The full variable domain, its missing parts supplied by reference TRBV19 and TRBJ2-7, is DGGITQSPKYLFRKEGQNVTLSCEQNLNHDAMYWYRQDPGQGLRLIYYSQIVNDFQKGDIAEGYSVSREKKESFPLTVTSAQKNPTAFYLCASSIRGDPSYEQYFGPGTRLTVT.

J is TRBJ1-1 and V is TRBV5-1; D remains unclear. Per the germline V gene, CDR1 is SGHRS and CDR2 is YFSETQ. The CDR3 contains 16 residues. The V end lost 0 bases, the J end lost 4 bases, and 16 bases lay between the germline ends. Written as DNA, the CDR3 is TGCGCCAGCAGCTTGGGGGCAGTGATCGGAGGCACTGAAGCTTTCTTT. It is translated as CASSLGAVIGGTEAFF.

This chain connects TRBV6-5 to TRBJ2-7; no clear D. V gave up 2 bases and J gave up 4 bases, with 12 bases separating them. Germline V gives CDR1 MNHEY, CDR2 SVGAGI. This CDR3 contains 14 residues. The CDR3 protein is CASSYMGSLYEQYF. DNA of the CDR3: TGTGCCAGCAGTTACATGGGGTCGCTATACGAGCAGTACTTC.

The chain recombines TRBV27 with TRBJ1-2, with 7 bases identical to TRBD1. V gave up 0 bases and J gave up 2 bases; unmatched junction bases: 6. Germline V gene lookup returns CDR1 MNHEY and CDR2 SMNVEV (reference sequence). The CDR3 contains 16 residues. CDR3: CASSLSVTGRNYGYTF. Written as DNA, the CDR3 is TGTGCCAGCAGTTTATCGGTGACAGGGAGGAACTATGGCTACACCTTC.

This clone was seen once. The chain links TRBV5-1 to TRBJ2-1; D might be TRBD1 or TRBD2, each matching 5 bases. V was shortened by 3 bases and J by 10 bases, with 14 bases between the two germline ends. Germline CDR1 SGHRS, CDR2 YFSETQ. This CDR3 is built from 13 residues. The DNA for the CDR3 is TGCGCCAGCAGCTCCGACCCCTGGGGGGAGCAGTTCTTC. Amino acid sequence: CASSSDPWGEQFF. The whole variable domain, filled in from reference TRBV5-1 and TRBJ2-1, reads KAGVTQTPRYLIKTRGQQVTLSCSPISGHRSVSWYQQTPGQGLQFLFEYFSETQRNKGNFPGRFSGRQFSNSRSEMNVSTLELGDSALYLCASSSDPWGEQFFGPGTRLTVL.

The rearrangement joins TRBV4-1 to TRBJ2-1; D is possibly TRBD2 (6 bases). Germline V CDR1 and CDR2: MGHRA, YSYEKL. V was cut by 2 bases and J by 2 bases, with 13 bases left in between. The CDR3 spans 16 residues. CDR3 nucleotides: TGCGCCAGCAGCCAAAACGCGGCGGGGCCCTACAATGAGCAGTTCTTC. Its protein is CASSQNAAGPYNEQFF.

The rearrangement joins TRBV6-1 to TRBJ2-2; perhaps TRBD2 as D (5 bases). CDR3 length: 15 residues. Trimming pared 4 bases from V and 1 base from J, leaving 10 bases between. Germline assignment: CDR1 MNHNS and CDR2 SASEGT. CDR3 nucleotide sequence: TGTGCCAGCAGTGCCCGCGAGGGGAACACCGGGGAGCTGTTTTTT. Its translation: CASSAREGNTGELFF.

This clone appeared a single time. The CDR3 loop is CASSSIRGWEKLFF. CDR3 nucleotide sequence: TGTGCCAGCAGCTCAATCAGGGGTTGGGAAAAACTGTTTTTT. The chain combines TRBV6-1 with TRBJ1-4; a possible D gene is TRBD1 (6 bases). Germline lookup yields CDR1 MNHNS and CDR2 SASEGT. Trimming stripped 6 bases from V and 8 bases from J, with 16 bases between. The CDR3 is made up of 14 amino acids.

The chain carries TRBV6-5 and TRBJ1-2; D gene unclear. Germline V gene data show CDR1 as MNHEY and CDR2 as SVGAGI. V was pared by 2 bases and J by 2 bases, with 6 bases between. This CDR3 is built from 13 residues. Written as DNA, the CDR3 is TGTGCCAGCAGTTACCCAGGAAACTATGGCTACACCTTC. It encodes CASSYPGNYGYTF.

V is TRBV5-8 and J is TRBJ1-2; no firm D call. The CDR3 has 12 residues. V was shortened by 3 bases and J by 2 bases, with 5 bases between the two germline ends. Germline-derived CDR1 and CDR2 are SGHTS and YDEGEE. This chain's CDR3 is CASSSRNYGYTF. The CDR3 region has the DNA TGTGCCAGCAGCTCTCGGAACTATGGCTACACCTTC.